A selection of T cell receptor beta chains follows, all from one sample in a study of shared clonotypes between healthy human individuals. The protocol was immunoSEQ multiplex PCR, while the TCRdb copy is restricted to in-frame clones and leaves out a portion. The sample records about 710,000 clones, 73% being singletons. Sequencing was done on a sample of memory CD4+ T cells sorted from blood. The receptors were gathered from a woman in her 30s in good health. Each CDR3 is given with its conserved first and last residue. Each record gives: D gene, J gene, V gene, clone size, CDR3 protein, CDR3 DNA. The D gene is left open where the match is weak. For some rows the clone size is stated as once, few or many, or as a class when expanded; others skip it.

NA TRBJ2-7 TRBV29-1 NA CSVPWRGHHKTDSYEQYF TGCAGCGTTCCCTGGAGGGGGCATCACAAGACGGACTCCTACGAGCAGTACTTC
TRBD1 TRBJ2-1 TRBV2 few CASSVDSGTGGYNEQFF TGTGCCAGCAGTGTGGATTCCGGGACAGGGGGGTACAATGAGCAGTTCTTC
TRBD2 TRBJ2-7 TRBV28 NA CASSVTSELSYEQYF TGTGCCAGCAGTGTCACTAGCGAACTATCCTACGAGCAGTACTTC
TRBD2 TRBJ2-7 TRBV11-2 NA CASSQPGTSGSGEQYF TGTGCCAGCAGCCAACCCGGGACTAGCGGGAGTGGGGAGCAGTACTTC
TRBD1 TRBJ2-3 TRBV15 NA CATSRARQGVDTQYF TGTGCCACCAGCAGAGCGCGGCAGGGGGTAGATACGCAGTATTTT
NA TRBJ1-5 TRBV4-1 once CASSPNRENQPQHF TGCGCCAGCAGCCCAAACAGGGAGAATCAGCCCCAGCATTTT
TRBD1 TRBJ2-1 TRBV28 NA CASQGQHYNEQFF TGTGCCAGTCAGGGACAGCATTACAATGAGCAGTTCTTC
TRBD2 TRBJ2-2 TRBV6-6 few CASSPSGTNTGELFF TGTGCCAGCAGCCCTAGCGGGACTAACACCGGGGAGCTGTTTTTT
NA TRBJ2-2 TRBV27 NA CASRLTNTGELFF TGTGCCAGCAGACTTACAAACACCGGGGAGCTGTTTTTT
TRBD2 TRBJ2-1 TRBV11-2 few CASSLDLLLAGSYNEQFF TGTGCCAGCAGCTTAGACCTTCTACTAGCGGGAAGCTACAATGAGCAGTTCTTC
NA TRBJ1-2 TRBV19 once CARHHPPAGVSGYTF TGTGCCAGACACCATCCTCCCGCAGGGGTGAGTGGCTACACCTTC
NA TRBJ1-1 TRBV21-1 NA CASSAYRGITEAFF TGTGCCAGCAGCGCGTACAGGGGGATCACTGAAGCTTTCTTT
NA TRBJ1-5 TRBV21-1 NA CASSKNFGSGGNQPQHF TGTGCCAGCAGCAAAAATTTCGGGTCAGGGGGTAATCAGCCCCAGCATTTT
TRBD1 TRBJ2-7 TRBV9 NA CASSVPDRWVEQYF TGTGCCAGCAGCGTGCCGGACAGGTGGGTCGAGCAGTACTTC
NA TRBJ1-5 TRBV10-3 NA CAISDYTSNQPQHF TGTGCCATCAGTGACTACACTAGCAATCAGCCCCAGCATTTT
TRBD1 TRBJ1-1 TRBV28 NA CASSTATGGVTEAFF TGTGCCAGCAGTACCGCGACAGGGGGCGTCACTGAAGCTTTCTTT
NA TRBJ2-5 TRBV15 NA CATSPNLETQYF TGTGCCACCAGCCCGAATCTGGAGACCCAGTACTTC
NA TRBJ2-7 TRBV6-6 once CASSRTGSEQYF TGTGCCAGCAGCCGTACAGGCTCCGAGCAGTACTTC
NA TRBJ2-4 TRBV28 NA CASSFPESLAKNIQYF TGTGCCAGCAGTTTCCCAGAGTCTCTAGCCAAAAACATTCAGTACTTC
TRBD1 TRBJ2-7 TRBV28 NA CASTPTGRGPQGEQYF TGTGCCAGCACCCCAACCGGAAGGGGGCCCCAGGGAGAGCAGTACTTC
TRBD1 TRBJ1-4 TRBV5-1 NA CASRLDRTGGTEKLFF TGCGCCAGCAGACTCGATCGGACAGGGGGGACGGAAAAACTGTTTTTT
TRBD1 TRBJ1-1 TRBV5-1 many CASSLVTGAEGTEAFF TGCGCCAGCAGCTTGGTTACAGGGGCCGAAGGGACTGAAGCTTTCTTT
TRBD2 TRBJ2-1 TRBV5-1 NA CASWTSGSADEQFF TGCGCCAGCTGGACTAGCGGCTCGGCGGATGAGCAGTTCTTC
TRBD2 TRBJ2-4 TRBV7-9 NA CASSSGTSVYKNIQYF TGTGCCAGCAGCTCTGGGACTAGCGTTTACAAAAACATTCAGTACTTC
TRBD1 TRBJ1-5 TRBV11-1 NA CASSLPQTGGAGQPQHF TGTGCCAGCAGCTTACCCCAGACAGGGGGGGCAGGTCAGCCCCAGCATTTT
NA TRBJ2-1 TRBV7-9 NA CASSLWGDNEQFF TGTGCCAGCAGCTTATGGGGAGACAATGAGCAGTTCTTC
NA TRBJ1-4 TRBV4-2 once CASSRGQLGGEKLFF TGTGCCAGCAGCCGAGGACAGCTTGGAGGTGAAAAACTGTTTTTT
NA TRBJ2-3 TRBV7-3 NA CASSLQESYTDTQYF TGTGCCAGCAGCTTACAGGAGAGTTACACAGATACGCAGTATTTT
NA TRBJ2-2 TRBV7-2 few CASSLPLRELFF TGTGCCAGCAGCTTACCACTCAGGGAGCTGTTTTTT
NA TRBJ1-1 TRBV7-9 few CASSGQTVNTEAFF TGTGCCAGCAGCGGCCAGACAGTGAACACTGAAGCTTTCTTT
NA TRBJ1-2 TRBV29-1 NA CSVDRVGNSVSGYTF TGCAGCGTTGACCGAGTGGGGAATTCCGTTTCTGGCTACACCTTC
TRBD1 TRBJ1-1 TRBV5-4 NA CASSRTGEIEAFF TGTGCCAGCAGCCGGACAGGGGAGATTGAAGCTTTCTTT
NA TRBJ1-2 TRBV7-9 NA CASSAGHNYGYTF TGTGCCAGCAGCGCGGGACATAACTATGGCTACACCTTC
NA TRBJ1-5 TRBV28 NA CASSLTRGKPQHF TGTGCCAGCAGTTTAACACGGGGGAAGCCCCAGCATTTT
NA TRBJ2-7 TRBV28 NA CASSLERSYEQYF TGTGCCAGCAGTTTAGAGCGATCCTACGAGCAGTACTTC
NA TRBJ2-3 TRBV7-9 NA CASSFVSGGTDTQYF TGTGCCAGCAGCTTCGTCTCAGGGGGCACAGATACGCAGTATTTT
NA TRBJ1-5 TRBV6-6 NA CASLDGHSNQPQHF TGTGCCAGTCTAGATGGTCATAGCAATCAGCCCCAGCATTTT
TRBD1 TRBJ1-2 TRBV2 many CASRLNGQGADTF TGTGCCAGCAGACTAAACGGACAGGGGGCGGACACCTTC
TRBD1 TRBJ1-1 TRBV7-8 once CASSLSGGQGAFFF TGTGCCAGCAGCTTATCCGGAGGACAGGGCGCATTCTTCTTT
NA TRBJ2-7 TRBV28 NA CASSLVGLAHEQYF TGTGCCAGCAGTTTAGTTGGTCTGGCTCACGAGCAGTACTTC
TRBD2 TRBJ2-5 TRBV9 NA CASSVGTSGIGTAQYF TGTGCCAGCAGCGTAGGGACTAGCGGGATAGGTACGGCCCAGTACTTC
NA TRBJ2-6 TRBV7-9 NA CASSLSTGANVLTF TGTGCCAGCAGCTTAAGTACTGGGGCCAACGTCCTGACTTTC
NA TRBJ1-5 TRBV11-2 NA CASSLGSGPNQPQHF TGTGCCAGCAGCTTAGGCTCAGGGCCAAATCAGCCCCAGCATTTT
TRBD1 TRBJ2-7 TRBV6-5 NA CASSYSPGQGYEQYF TGTGCCAGCAGTTACTCTCCGGGACAGGGTTACGAGCAGTACTTC
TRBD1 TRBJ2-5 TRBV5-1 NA CASSPDRDQETQYF TGCGCCAGCAGCCCGGACAGGGACCAAGAGACCCAGTACTTC
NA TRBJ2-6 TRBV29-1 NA CSVADRSTSSGANVLTF TGCAGCGTTGCCGACAGGTCTACCAGCTCTGGGGCCAACGTCCTGACTTTC
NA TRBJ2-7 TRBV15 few CATSRDQGTEQYF TGTGCCACCAGCAGAGATCAGGGGACCGAGCAGTACTTC
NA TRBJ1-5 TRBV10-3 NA CAISDERSNQPQHF TGTGCCATCAGTGACGAAAGAAGCAATCAGCCCCAGCATTTT
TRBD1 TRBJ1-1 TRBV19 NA CAACRTGLFTEAFF TGTGCCGCCTGCCGGACAGGGTTGTTCACTGAAGCTTTCTTT
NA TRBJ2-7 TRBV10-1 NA CASGHPFPGEQYF TGCGCCAGCGGACACCCTTTCCCGGGGGAGCAGTACTTC
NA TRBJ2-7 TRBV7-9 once CASSLGTQDGAYEQYF TGTGCCAGCAGCTTAGGAACTCAAGACGGAGCCTACGAGCAGTACTTC
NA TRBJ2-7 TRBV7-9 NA CASSPGTPYEQYF TGTGCCAGCAGCCCCGGGACCCCCTACGAGCAGTACTTC
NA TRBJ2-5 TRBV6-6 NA CASSLRATLQETQYF TGTGCCAGCAGCCTCAGGGCAACTCTCCAAGAGACCCAGTACTTC